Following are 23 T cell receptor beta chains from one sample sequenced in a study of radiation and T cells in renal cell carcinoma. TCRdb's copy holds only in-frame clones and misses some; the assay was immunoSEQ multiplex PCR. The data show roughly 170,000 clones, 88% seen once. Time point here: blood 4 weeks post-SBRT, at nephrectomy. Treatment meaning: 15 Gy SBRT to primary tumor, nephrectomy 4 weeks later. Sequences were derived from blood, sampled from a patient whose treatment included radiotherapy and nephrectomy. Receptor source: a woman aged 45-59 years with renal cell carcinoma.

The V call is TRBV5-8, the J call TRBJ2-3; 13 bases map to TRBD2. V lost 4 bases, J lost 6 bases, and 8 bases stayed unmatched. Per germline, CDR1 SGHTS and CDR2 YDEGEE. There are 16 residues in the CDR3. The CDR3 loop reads CASSAGLAGDSDTQYF. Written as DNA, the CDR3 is TGTGCCAGCAGCGCAGGACTAGCGGGGGACTCTGATACGCAGTATTTT.

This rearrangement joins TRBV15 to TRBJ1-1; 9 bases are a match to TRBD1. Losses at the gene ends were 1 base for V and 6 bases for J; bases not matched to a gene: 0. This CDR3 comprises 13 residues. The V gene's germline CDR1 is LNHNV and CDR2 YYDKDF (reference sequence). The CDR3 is CATSRGQGAEAFF. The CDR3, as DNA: TGTGCCACCAGCAGAGGACAGGGGGCTGAAGCTTTCTTT. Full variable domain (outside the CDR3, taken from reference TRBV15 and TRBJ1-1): DAMVIQNPRYQVTQFGKPVTLSCSQTLNHNVMYWYQQKSSQAPKLLFHYYDKDFNNEADTPDNFQSRRPNTSFCFLDIRSPGLGDTAMYLCATSRGQGAEAFFGQGTRLTVV.

The CDR3, as DNA: TGCGCCAGCAGCTTGGCCAGCACAGATACGCAGTATTTT. It specifies CASSLASTDTQYF. This chain links TRBV5-1 with TRBJ2-3; unclear D gene. This CDR3 is 13 amino acids long. Germline loops: CDR1 SGHRS, CDR2 YFSETQ. V was cut by 0 bases and J by 0 bases, with 2 bases left in between.

CDR3 residues: CASSPTRGQSNSPLHF. The CDR3, as DNA: TGTGCCAGCTCACCTACGAGGGGACAGTCCAATTCACCCCTCCACTTT. The chain recombines TRBV18 with TRBJ1-6; 7 nucleotides line up with TRBD1. V trimming: 3 bases; J trimming: 7 bases; junction bases outside the gene matches: 9. Germline V CDR1 and CDR2: KGHSH, LQKENI. The CDR3 is 16 residues long.

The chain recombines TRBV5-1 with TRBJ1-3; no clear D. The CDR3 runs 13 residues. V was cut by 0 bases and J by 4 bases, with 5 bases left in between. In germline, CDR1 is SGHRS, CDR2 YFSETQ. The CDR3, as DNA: TGCGCCAGCAGCTTGGGGGCCGGAAACACCATATATTTT. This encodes CASSLGAGNTIYF.

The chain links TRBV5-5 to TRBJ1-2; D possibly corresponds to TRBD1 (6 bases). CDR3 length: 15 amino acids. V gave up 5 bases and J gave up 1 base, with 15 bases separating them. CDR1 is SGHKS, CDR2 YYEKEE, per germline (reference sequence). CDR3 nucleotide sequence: TGTGCCAGCAGTCCGAGGGGGGTTAATAACTATGGCTACACCTTC. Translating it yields CASSPRGVNNYGYTF.

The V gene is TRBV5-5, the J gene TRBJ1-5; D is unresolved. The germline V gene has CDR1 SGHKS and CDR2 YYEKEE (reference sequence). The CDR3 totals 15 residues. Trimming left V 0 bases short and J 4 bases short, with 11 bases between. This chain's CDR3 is CASSLAAGRNQPQHF. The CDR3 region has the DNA TGTGCCAGCAGCTTGGCTGCGGGAAGAAATCAGCCCCAGCATTTT.

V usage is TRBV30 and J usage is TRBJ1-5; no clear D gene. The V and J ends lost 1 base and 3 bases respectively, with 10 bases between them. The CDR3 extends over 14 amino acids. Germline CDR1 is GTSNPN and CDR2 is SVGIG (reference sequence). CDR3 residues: CAWSENTFNQPQHF. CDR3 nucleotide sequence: TGTGCCTGGAGTGAGAACACCTTCAATCAGCCCCAGCATTTT.

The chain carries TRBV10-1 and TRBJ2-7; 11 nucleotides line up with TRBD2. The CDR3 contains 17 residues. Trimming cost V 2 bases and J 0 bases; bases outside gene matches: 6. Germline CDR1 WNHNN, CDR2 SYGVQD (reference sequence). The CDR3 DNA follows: TGCGCCAGCAGTGAGGGGGGACTAGCGGATAGCTCCTACGAGCAGTACTTC. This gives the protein CASSEGGLADSSYEQYF.

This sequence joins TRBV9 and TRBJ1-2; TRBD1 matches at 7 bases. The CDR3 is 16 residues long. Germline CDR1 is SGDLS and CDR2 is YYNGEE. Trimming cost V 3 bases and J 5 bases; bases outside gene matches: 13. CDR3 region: CASSATDRERRYGYTF. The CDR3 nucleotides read TGTGCCAGCAGCGCCACCGACAGGGAAAGAAGGTATGGCTACACCTTC.

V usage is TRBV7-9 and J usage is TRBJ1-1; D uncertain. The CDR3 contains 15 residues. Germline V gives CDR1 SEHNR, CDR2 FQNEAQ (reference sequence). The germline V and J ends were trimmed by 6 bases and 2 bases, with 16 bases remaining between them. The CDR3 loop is CASRHPRGPNTEAFF. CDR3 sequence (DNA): TGTGCCAGCAGGCACCCCCGTGGACCTAACACTGAAGCTTTCTTT.

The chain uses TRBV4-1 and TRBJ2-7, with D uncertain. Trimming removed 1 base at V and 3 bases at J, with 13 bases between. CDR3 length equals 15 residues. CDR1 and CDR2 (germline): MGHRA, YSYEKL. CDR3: CASSQVADRLYEQYF. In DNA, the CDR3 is TGCGCCAGCAGCCAAGTCGCGGACCGGCTCTACGAGCAGTACTTC.

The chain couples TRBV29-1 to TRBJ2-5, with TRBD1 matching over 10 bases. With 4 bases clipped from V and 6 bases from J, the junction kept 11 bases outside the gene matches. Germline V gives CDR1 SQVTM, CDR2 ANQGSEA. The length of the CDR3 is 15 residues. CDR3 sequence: CSVGTGQGIAKTQYF. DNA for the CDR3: TGCAGCGTTGGGACGGGACAGGGGATTGCGAAGACCCAGTACTTC.

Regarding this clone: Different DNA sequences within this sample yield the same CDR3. CDR3 amino acids: CASSPRQNTEAFF. The CDR3 DNA follows: TGTGCCAGCTCACCACGCCAGAACACTGAAGCTTTCTTT. The V call is TRBV18, the J call TRBJ1-1; D unclear. CDR1 and CDR2 from the germline V gene are KGHSH and LQKENI. V was clipped by 1 base and J by 1 base, with 4 bases between them. The CDR3 totals 13 residues.

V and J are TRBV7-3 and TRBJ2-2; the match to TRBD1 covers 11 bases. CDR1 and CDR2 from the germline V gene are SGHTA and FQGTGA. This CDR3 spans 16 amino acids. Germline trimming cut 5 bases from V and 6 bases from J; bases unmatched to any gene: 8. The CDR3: CASSIYGQGAAGELFF. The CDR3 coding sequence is TGTGCCAGCAGCATCTACGGACAGGGGGCGGCCGGGGAGCTGTTTTTT.

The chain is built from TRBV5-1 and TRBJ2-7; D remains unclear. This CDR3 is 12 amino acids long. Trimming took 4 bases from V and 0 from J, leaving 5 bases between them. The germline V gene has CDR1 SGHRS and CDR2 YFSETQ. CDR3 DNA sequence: TGCGCCAGCAGCGAAAGCTCCTACGAGCAGTACTTC. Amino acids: CASSESSYEQYF.

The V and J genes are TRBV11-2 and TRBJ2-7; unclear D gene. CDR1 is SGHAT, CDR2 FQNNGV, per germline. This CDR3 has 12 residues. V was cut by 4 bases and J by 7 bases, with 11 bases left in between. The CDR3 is CASSSGLWEQYF. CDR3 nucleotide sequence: TGTGCCAGCAGCTCCGGCCTCTGGGAGCAGTACTTC.

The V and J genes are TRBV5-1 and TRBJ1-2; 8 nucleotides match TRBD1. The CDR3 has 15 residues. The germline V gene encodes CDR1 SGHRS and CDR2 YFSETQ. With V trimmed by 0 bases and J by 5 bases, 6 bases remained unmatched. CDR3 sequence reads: CASSLGAGGTYGYTF. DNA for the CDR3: TGCGCCAGCAGCTTGGGGGCAGGGGGCACGTATGGCTACACCTTC.

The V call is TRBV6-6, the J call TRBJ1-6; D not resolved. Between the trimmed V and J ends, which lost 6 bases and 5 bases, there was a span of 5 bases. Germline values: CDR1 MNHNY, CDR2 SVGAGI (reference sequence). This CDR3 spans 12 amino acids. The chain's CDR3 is CASRYDNSPLHF. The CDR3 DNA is TGTGCCAGCAGATATGATAATTCACCCCTCCACTTT.

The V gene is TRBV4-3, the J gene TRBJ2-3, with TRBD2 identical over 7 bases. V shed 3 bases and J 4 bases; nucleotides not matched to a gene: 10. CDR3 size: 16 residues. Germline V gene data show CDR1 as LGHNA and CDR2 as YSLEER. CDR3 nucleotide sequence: TGCGCCAGCAGCCAGTCTTTTCGGGGGAGGGCAGATACGCAGTATTTT. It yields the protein CASSQSFRGRADTQYF.

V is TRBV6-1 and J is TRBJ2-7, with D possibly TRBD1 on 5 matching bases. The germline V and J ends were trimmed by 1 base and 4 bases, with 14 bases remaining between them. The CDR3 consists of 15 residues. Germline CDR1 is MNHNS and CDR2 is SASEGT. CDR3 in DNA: TGTGCCAGCAGTGAAGTTGGCACAGGAAGATACGAGCAGTACTTC. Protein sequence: CASSEVGTGRYEQYF.

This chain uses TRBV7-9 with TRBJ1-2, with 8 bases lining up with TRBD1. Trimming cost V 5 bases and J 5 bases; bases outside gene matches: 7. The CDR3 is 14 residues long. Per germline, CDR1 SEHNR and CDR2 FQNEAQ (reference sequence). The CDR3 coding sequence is TGTGCCAGCAGCCCTCCCGACAGGGGTTATGGCTACACCTTC. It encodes CASSPPDRGYGYTF.

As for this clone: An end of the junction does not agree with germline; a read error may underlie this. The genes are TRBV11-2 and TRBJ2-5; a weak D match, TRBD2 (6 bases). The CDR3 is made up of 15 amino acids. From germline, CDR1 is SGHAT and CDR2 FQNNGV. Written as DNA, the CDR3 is TGTGCCAGCAGATTAGCACCGGGACTTAAAGAGACCCAGTACTTC. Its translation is CASRLAPGLKETQYF.